This T cell receptor beta chain was obtained from a study of blood T cell repertoires in COVID-19. Study in general: Whether acute or convalescent, the COVID-19 samples came from the United States, Italy and Spain.

Sequencing used immunoSEQ multiplex PCR; TCRdb keeps in-frame clones, though not all of them. The repertoire includes around 250,000 clones, 86% of them detected once, and over 2% sits in the top ten. Germline V gives CDR1 SGHDT, CDR2 YYEEEE. This CDR3 has 15 amino acids. Trimming took 5 bases from V and 1 from J; bases not matched to a gene: 4. The sequenced sample was PBMCs or T cells enriched from blood (not recorded which). The chain uses TRBV5-6 and TRBJ1-4; 8 bases align to TRBD1. The clonotype was recovered from a woman in her forties or fifties who had recovered from COVID-19. CDR3 protein: CASRRTGLTNEKLFF. CDR3 in DNA: TGTGCCAGCAGAAGGACAGGGTTAACTAATGAAAAACTGTTTTTT.